The rows below give T cell receptor beta chains drawn from one sample of a study of memory CD4+ T cells and cytomegalovirus serostatus. The protocol was immunoSEQ multiplex PCR, while the TCRdb copy is restricted to in-frame clones and leaves out a portion. The table shows some 67,000 clones, with about 76% occurring only once. The sample comprised memory CD4+ T cells from blood. These receptors were obtained from an adult in good health and CMV-seropositive. Both conserved end residues are part of each CDR3. Fields, in order: J gene, clone size, V gene, D gene, CDR3 protein, CDR3 DNA. D genes are given only for firm matches. Size is stated for part of the rows, as once, few or many counts, or as a class when the clone is expanded.

>TRBJ2-5|.|TRBV6-6|.
CASSYGGRQETQYF
TGTGCCAGCAGTTACGGGGGACGACAAGAGACCCAGTACTTC
>TRBJ2-3|few|TRBV25-1|TRBD1
CASSRTGEFGDTQYF
TGTGCCAGCAGTAGGACAGGGGAATTTGGAGATACGCAGTATTTT
>TRBJ2-1|.|TRBV5-1|.
CASSFGAGSYNEQFF
TGCGCCAGCAGCTTCGGGGCAGGCTCCTACAATGAGCAGTTCTTC
>TRBJ1-2|.|TRBV6-5|.
CASSSLRVLNYGYTF
TGTGCCAGCAGTTCCCTCAGGGTTCTTAACTATGGCTACACCTTC
>TRBJ2-2|.|TRBV15|TRBD2
CATRTVGTSGNTGELFF
TGTGCCACCAGAACAGTCGGGACTAGCGGTAACACCGGGGAGCTGTTTTTT
>TRBJ2-1|once|TRBV29-1|.
CSVVLRGRAHEQFF
TGCAGCGTTGTCCTCCGAGGCAGGGCCCATGAGCAGTTCTTC
>TRBJ2-2|.|TRBV19|TRBD1
CASSSGTGGNGELFF
TGTGCCAGTTCCTCCGGGACAGGGGGGAACGGGGAGCTGTTTTTT
>TRBJ2-5|.|TRBV27|TRBD1
CASSGGTGVKETQYF
TGTGCCAGCAGTGGCGGGACAGGAGTTAAAGAGACCCAGTACTTC
>TRBJ2-4|.|TRBV11-2|.
CASSLGLAQNIQYF
TGTGCCAGCAGCTTAGGCCTAGCCCAAAACATTCAGTACTTC
>TRBJ2-3|.|TRBV27|TRBD1
CASSLGQEVTDTQYF
TGTGCCAGCAGTCTGGGACAGGAGGTCACAGATACGCAGTATTTT
>TRBJ2-6|.|TRBV5-1|.
CASQVLRFTKSGQRPDF
TGCGCCAGCCAGGTTCTACGGTTCACAAAGTCGGGCCAACGTCCTGACTTC
>TRBJ2-3|.|TRBV6-1|.
CASSDGGYGTDTQYF
TGTGCCAGCAGTGATGGAGGGTATGGCACAGATACGCAGTATTTT
>TRBJ2-7|few|TRBV5-6|TRBD2
CASSLGAGGTYEQYF
TGTGCCAGCAGCTTGGGAGCGGGGGGTACCTACGAGCAGTACTTC
>TRBJ2-3|.|TRBV29-1|TRBD2
CSVETSGSTDTQYF
TGCAGCGTTGAAACTAGCGGAAGCACAGATACGCAGTATTTT
>TRBJ1-3|.|TRBV6-1|TRBD1
CASSDQGERGNTIYF
TGTGCCAGCAGTGACCAGGGGGAACGAGGAAACACCATATATTTT
>TRBJ1-1|.|TRBV19|TRBD1
CASWTGGRAFF
TGTGCCAGTTGGACAGGGGGAAGAGCTTTCTTT